The 11 T cell receptor beta chains below all came from one sample that was sequenced in a study of blood T cell repertoires in COVID-19. Data came from immunoSEQ multiplex PCR; TCRdb stores just in-frame clones and leaves some out. In the table there are 250,000 or so clones, 85% to 90% of which are singletons. The sequencing sample was made of PBMCs or T cells enriched from blood (not recorded which). The receptors derive from a woman younger than 45 with acute COVID-19.

The J gene is TRBJ1-5, the V gene TRBV28; D may be TRBD1 (5 bases). This CDR3 is 18 amino acids long. Germline CDR1 and CDR2: MDHEN and SYDVKM. Trimming took off 2 bases at V and 0 bases at J, with 17 bases between the two ends. The CDR3 nucleotides read TGTGCCAGCAGTTTAAATGATTTCGGGGGACCTAGCAATCAGCCCCAGCATTTT. It yields the protein CASSLNDFGGPSNQPQHF. Full variable domain (remainder filled in from reference TRBV28 and TRBJ1-5): DVKVTQSSRYLVKRTGEKVFLECVQDMDHENMFWYRQDPGLGLRLIYFSYDVKMKEKGDIPEGYSVSREKKERFSLILESASTNQTSMYLCASSLNDFGGPSNQPQHFGDGTRLSIL.

V is TRBV24-1 and J is TRBJ2-2, with D unresolved. CDR1 is KGHDR and CDR2 is SFDVKD in the germline V gene. Trimming cost V 3 bases and J 2 bases, with 3 bases left between them. The CDR3 runs to 13 residues. Written as DNA, the CDR3 is TGTGCCACCAGTGATCCTAACACCGGGGAGCTGTTTTTT. Translated, it gives CATSDPNTGELFF.

This rearrangement joins TRBV11-3 to TRBJ2-7; 7 nucleotides agree with TRBD2. This CDR3 region has 14 residues. J was trimmed by 0 bases and V by 5 bases; bases with no gene match: 4. Germline CDR1 is SGHNT and CDR2 is YENEEA. The CDR3 loop is CASSPGTTSYEQYF. CDR3 sequence (DNA): TGTGCCAGCAGCCCCGGGACTACCTCCTACGAGCAGTACTTC. Full variable domain (rest looked up from reference TRBV11-3 and TRBJ2-7): EAGVVQSPRYKIIEKKQPVAFWCNPISGHNTLYWYLQNLGQGPELLIRYENEEAVDDSQLPKDRFSAERLKGVDSTLKIQPAELGDSAVYLCASSPGTTSYEQYFGPGTRLTVT.

The V and J genes are TRBV9 and TRBJ2-1, with D perhaps matching TRBD2 (5 bases). V lost 0 bases to trimming and J lost 3 bases, with 7 bases between them. The CDR3 runs to 14 residues. CDR1 SGDLS and CDR2 YYNGEE come from the germline V gene. In DNA, the CDR3 is TGTGCCAGCAGCGTAGGGGGAGACTACAATGAGCAGTTCTTC. This encodes CASSVGGDYNEQFF.

In regard to this clone: The germline gene is not matched at one end of the junction; a read error may be the cause. The chain employs TRBV12-3 or TRBV12-4 and TRBJ2-2; no firm D call. This CDR3 is built from 11 residues. The CDR3 protein is CASGFSGELFF. The DNA of the CDR3 is TGTGCCAGCGGTTTCTCCGGGGAGCTGTTTTTT.

The chain carries TRBV7-9 and TRBJ2-6; 7 nucleotides align to TRBD1. V shed 6 bases, J shed 2 bases, and the junction held 4 bases outside the gene matches. Per germline, CDR1 SEHNR and CDR2 FQNEAQ (reference sequence). CDR3 size: 15 residues. CDR3 nucleotides: TGTGCCAGCAGGACAGACAGGGCTGGGGCCAACGTCCTGACTTTC. Encoded protein: CASRTDRAGANVLTF.

V is TRBV20-1 and J is TRBJ2-1; weak D call: TRBD2 (7 bases). The V gene lost 3 bases and the J gene lost 7 bases, with 25 bases spanning the gap. CDR1 and CDR2 (germline): DFQATT, SNEGSKA (reference sequence). The CDR3 has 17 amino acids. CDR3 DNA: TGCAGTGCTAGTCGGTACCCGGGGGCGGGAGTGGGTAATGAGCAGTTCTTC. This sequence encodes CSASRYPGAGVGNEQFF.

The V gene is TRBV27, the J gene TRBJ1-4; TRBD1 matches at 7 bases. CDR3 size: 16 residues. The germline V gene encodes CDR1 MNHEY and CDR2 SMNVEV (reference sequence). V was pared by 5 bases and J by 4 bases, with 10 bases of the junction left unmatched. The chain's CDR3 is CASSTTGVENNEKLFF. As DNA, the CDR3 is TGTGCCAGCAGTACCACAGGGGTCGAGAATAATGAAAAACTGTTTTTT. The variable domain in full, with the rest retrieved from reference TRBV27 and TRBJ1-4, is EAQVTQNPRYLITVTGKKLTVTCSQNMNHEYMSWYRQDPGLGLRQIYYSMNVEVTDKGDVPEGYKVSRKEKRNFPLILESPSPNQTSLYFCASSTTGVENNEKLFFGSGTQLSVL.

This chain connects TRBV9 to TRBJ1-2; D is unresolved. Germline lookup yields CDR1 SGDLS and CDR2 YYNGEE. V was shortened by 3 bases and J by 0 bases, with 18 bases between the two germline ends. This CDR3 comprises 17 residues. Here the CDR3 DNA reads TGTGCCAGCAGCGCGGATGGTGGAGGAATGCCTAACTATGGCTACACCTTC. This sequence encodes CASSADGGGMPNYGYTF.

CDR3 in DNA: TGTGCCAGCAGTCCAGCCCGGGGGGCGGACGCAGATACGCAGTATTTT. Translating gives CASSPARGADADTQYF. The rearrangement links TRBV28 to TRBJ2-3; TRBD2 is a possible D gene (7 bases). Trimming removed 5 bases at V and 4 bases at J, with 19 bases between. The germline gives CDR1 MDHEN, CDR2 SYDVKM. The CDR3 length is 16 residues.

The genes are TRBV29-1 and TRBJ2-7, with a tentative D call TRBD2 (6 bases). The V and J ends lost 5 bases and 6 bases respectively, with 14 bases between them. Looked up from germline, CDR1 is SQVTM and CDR2 is ANQGSEA. This CDR3 region has 12 residues. The CDR3 sequence is CSVCQTSSEQYF. The CDR3 nucleotides are TGCAGCGTTTGTCAGACTAGTTCCGAGCAGTACTTC.